What follows are 19 T cell receptor beta chains derived from one specimen sequenced in a study of molecular identifiers for immune sequencing clone quantification. TCRdb redid the calling of the PCR reads with MiXCR, one entry per CDR3 protein. The table has some 66,000 distinct CDR3 sequences, under 20% seen once. Sequences were obtained from naive CD8+ T cells from blood, with Jurkat cell RNA spiked in. Subset reported: FACS-sorted CD8+CD4-CCR7+CD45RA+ naive T cells. These receptors were taken from a human donor in good health. Some libraries in this study had Jurkat cell RNA spiked in.

In its sample, this clonotype was seen many times. V usage is TRBV13 and J usage is TRBJ1-2, with D maybe TRBD1 (6 bases). The germline V gene encodes CDR1 PRHDT and CDR2 FYEKMQ (reference sequence). With 5 bases removed from V and 0 bases from J, the gap between germline ends came to 16 bases. The CDR3 is 16 amino acids. The CDR3 spells CASSLLQGLSNYGYTF. CDR3 coding DNA: TGTGCCAGCAGCCTCCTTCAGGGGCTCTCTAACTATGGCTACACCTTC.

There are many counts of this clonotype. This chain joins TRBV11-2 and TRBJ2-1; D gene ambiguous. V lost 1 base and J lost 5, with 18 bases in between. The CDR3 runs to 17 residues. CDR1 and CDR2 from the germline V gene are SGHAT and FQNNGV. The CDR3 DNA sequence: TGTGCCAGCAGCTTAGTGATGGTTTTATCCGTACACAATGAGCAGTTCTTC. Its translation is CASSLVMVLSVHNEQFF.

The sample holds many counts of this clonotype. CDR3 loop: CASTQQGMSKETQYF. The CDR3 DNA follows: TGTGCCAGCACCCAACAGGGGATGTCCAAAGAGACCCAGTACTTC. The rearrangement uses TRBV28 and TRBJ2-5, with 7 bases fitting TRBD1. After removal of 7 bases from V and 3 bases from J, the junction contained 11 bases not matched to a gene. The germline gives CDR1 MDHEN, CDR2 SYDVKM. The CDR3 loop spans 15 amino acids. Filled out from reference TRBV28 and TRBJ2-5, the complete variable domain reads DVKVTQSSRYLVKRTGEKVFLECVQDMDHENMFWYRQDPGLGLRLIYFSYDVKMKEKGDIPEGYSVSREKKERFSLILESASTNQTSMYLCASTQQGMSKETQYFGPGTRLLVL.

At least ten counts were recorded for this clonotype. This sequence joins TRBV3-1 and TRBJ2-7; TRBD2 agrees at 8 bases. After removal of 4 bases from V and 6 bases from J, the junction contained 8 bases not matched to a gene. CDR3 size: 14 residues. The V gene's germline CDR1 is LGHDT and CDR2 YNNKEL (reference sequence). This CDR3 is CASSPGSGGFEQYF. The CDR3 region has the DNA TGTGCCAGCAGCCCGGGATCGGGAGGGTTCGAGCAGTACTTC.

This clonotype has a handful of counts. The chain combines TRBV11-2 with TRBJ2-7; 10 bases line up with TRBD2. Germline V gene lookup returns CDR1 SGHAT and CDR2 FQNNGV. The CDR3 has 15 residues. V dropped 3 bases and J dropped 4; count of bases not matched to a gene: 6. This chain's CDR3 is CASSFGASGSYEQYF. The DNA for the CDR3 is TGTGCCAGCAGCTTTGGGGCTAGCGGGAGTTACGAGCAGTACTTC.

Of note for this clonotype: A much larger clone lies one base from this, so it may be a read error. The rearrangement uses TRBV29-1 and TRBJ2-1, with no clear D. Trimming took 3 bases from V and 12 from J, leaving 9 bases between them. Germline V CDR1 and CDR2: SQVTM, ANQGSEA. There are 10 residues in the CDR3. Here the CDR3 reads CSVDIAGQFF. In DNA form, the CDR3 reads TGCAGCGTTGATATCGCTGGGCAGTTCTTC.

This clonotype occurred many times. The gene calls are TRBV12-3 or TRBV12-4 and TRBJ2-7, with D unclear. V dropped 3 bases and J dropped 3 bases, with 6 bases sitting between them. This CDR3 spans 12 amino acids. CDR3 amino acids: CASSFGLYEQYF. In DNA, the CDR3 is TGTGCCAGCAGTTTTGGGCTCTACGAGCAGTACTTC.

There are a few counts of this clonotype. V and J are TRBV24-1 and TRBJ2-1; TRBD1 agrees at 7 bases. Germline CDR1 reads KGHDR; CDR2 reads SFDVKD. J gave up 2 bases and V 0 bases, and 6 bases lay outside the gene matches. This CDR3 has 17 amino acids. The chain's CDR3 is CATSDLKGALPYNEQFF. In nucleotides, the CDR3 is TGTGCCACCAGTGATTTGAAGGGGGCGCTTCCCTACAATGAGCAGTTCTTC.

About this clonotype itself: One end of the junction varies from germline; a read error may be responsible. The chain couples TRBV5-3 to TRBJ2-1; perhaps TRBD2 as D (5 bases). TRBV5-3 belongs to the ORF category, with a function that is uncertain. The CDR3 length is 12 residues. In DNA, the CDR3 is TGTGCCAGCAGCTTGTCGGGGAATGAGCAGTTCTTC. Amino acid sequence: CASSLSGNEQFF.

At least ten counts were recorded for this clonotype. The chain has TRBV24-1 and TRBJ1-1, with D possibly being TRBD1 (5 bases). CDR3 length: 15 residues. Trimming stripped 2 bases from V and 4 bases from J, with 13 bases between. Germline V lookup: CDR1 KGHDR, CDR2 SFDVKD. CDR3 sequence reads: CATSDSDSRGTEAFF. The CDR3 DNA follows: TGTGCCACCAGTGATTCTGACAGCCGGGGCACTGAAGCTTTCTTT.

Concerning this clonotype itself: Germline is not matched at one junction end, which may reflect a read error. The chain employs TRBV30 and TRBJ2-1, with D uncertain. This CDR3 is built from 13 residues. Germline assignment: CDR1 GTSNPN and CDR2 SVGIG (reference sequence). The CDR3 sequence: CAWSVGVASERFF. CDR3 DNA: TGTGCCTGGAGTGTAGGTGTCGCATCTGAGCGGTTCTTC.

There are many counts of this clonotype. The rearrangement uses TRBV5-1 and TRBJ1-1, with no clear D. Trimming stripped 0 bases from V and 1 base from J, with 4 bases between. There are 13 residues in the CDR3. Per the germline V gene, CDR1 is SGHRS and CDR2 is YFSETQ. CDR3 DNA sequence: TGCGCCAGCAGCTTGGACTGGAACACTGAAGCTTTCTTT. Amino acid sequence: CASSLDWNTEAFF.

This clonotype was seen many times. The chain couples TRBV13 to TRBJ1-2; D uncertain. This CDR3 is built from 14 residues. V gave up 0 bases and J gave up 7 bases, with 12 bases separating them. Germline values: CDR1 PRHDT, CDR2 FYEKMQ (reference sequence). CDR3 coding DNA: TGTGCCAGCAGCTTAGGCAACAGCGGTACTGGCTACACCTTC. This codes for CASSLGNSGTGYTF.

The table lists this clonotype with many counts. CDR3 protein: CASSPTNRGVNTEAFF. In DNA form, the CDR3 reads TGTGCCAGCAGTCCGACCAACAGGGGGGTGAACACTGAAGCTTTCTTT. J is TRBJ1-1 and V is TRBV6-6; TRBD1 matches 8 bases. Germline CDR1 MNHNY, CDR2 SVGAGI (reference sequence). V lost 5 bases and J lost 0; bases outside the gene matches: 8. The CDR3 contains 16 residues.

This clonotype showed up many times. V and J are TRBV3-1 and TRBJ1-1; a possible D gene is TRBD1 (5 bases). The CDR3 loop spans 15 amino acids. The germline V and J ends were trimmed by 4 bases and 3 bases, with 15 bases remaining between them. CDR1 is LGHDT, CDR2 YNNKEL, per germline (reference sequence). The CDR3 is CASSPYGAVDTEAFF. The CDR3 nucleotides read TGTGCCAGCAGCCCGTACGGGGCTGTTGACACTGAAGCTTTCTTT.

In this sample, this clonotype turned up many times. The chain is built from TRBV20-1 and TRBJ2-1, with 7 nucleotides matching TRBD2. The J segment lost 4 bases and the V segment lost 5 bases, leaving 11 bases of the junction unmatched. In germline, CDR1 is DFQATT, CDR2 SNEGSKA (reference sequence). The CDR3 loop spans 15 amino acids. CDR3 protein: CSAFSSGATYNEQFF. Here the CDR3 DNA reads TGCAGTGCTTTTTCCAGCGGGGCGACTTACAATGAGCAGTTCTTC.

This clonotype was found many times. The chain carries TRBV4-2 and TRBJ2-7; 7 positions agree with TRBD2. CDR3 length: 19 amino acids. Losses at the gene ends were 0 bases for V and 2 bases for J; bases not matched to a gene: 16. Germline V gene lookup returns CDR1 LGHNA and CDR2 YNFKEQ. The CDR3 protein is CASSQDRRAEWEGTYEQYF. The CDR3 nucleotides are TGTGCCAGCAGCCAAGATAGAAGAGCGGAGTGGGAGGGTACCTACGAGCAGTACTTC.

This clonotype was observed many times. The chain links TRBV6-1 to TRBJ2-3; TRBD1 matches at 8 bases. Losses at the gene ends were 3 bases for V and 1 base for J; bases not matched to a gene: 21. CDR1 MNHNS and CDR2 SASEGT come from the germline V gene. The CDR3 spans 21 residues. CDR3 in DNA: TGTGCCAGCAGTGATCCCCTCCGAACAGGGGGACTTTGGTTTGGCACAGATACGCAGTATTTT. Its translation is CASSDPLRTGGLWFGTDTQYF.

The chain links TRBV11-3 to TRBJ2-1; 11 positions agree with TRBD2. CDR3 length equals 18 residues. Germline CDR1 and CDR2: SGHNT and YENEEA. V was clipped by 0 bases and J by 4 bases; unmatched bases: 8. CDR3 sequence (DNA): TGTGCCAGCAGCTTAGATCCCTCCACTAGCGGGAGATACAATGAGCAGTTCTTC. This translates into CASSLDPSTSGRYNEQFF.